One and the same sample provided the 14 T cell receptor beta chains below, sequenced in a study of shared clonotypes between healthy human individuals. Assay: immunoSEQ multiplex PCR; the TCRdb copy retains only in-frame clones and omits some. The repertoire holds about half a million clones, with more than 75% as singletons. The sequenced material came from PBMCs. The receptors come from a woman aged 40 to 55 in good health. Some clones in this sample may be carry-over from other donors' samples.

The V and J genes are TRBV2 and TRBJ1-1; D is perhaps TRBD1 (6 bases). Germline V gene data show CDR1 as SNHLY and CDR2 as FYNNEI. This CDR3 is 12 amino acids long. V was clipped by 7 bases and J by 11 bases, with 17 bases between them. CDR3 nucleotide sequence: TGTGCCAGCATCCAAGGGGGAGGTTGGGCTTTCTTT. Its translation: CASIQGGGWAFF.

V is TRBV9 and J is TRBJ2-2; D gene ambiguous. This CDR3 has 16 residues. CDR1 is SGDLS and CDR2 is YYNGEE in the germline V gene. Trimming left V 0 bases short and J 0 bases short, with 9 bases between. The CDR3 spells CASSVGAGSNTGELFF. The CDR3 DNA reads TGTGCCAGCAGCGTAGGTGCAGGTTCGAACACCGGGGAGCTGTTTTTT.

This chain connects TRBV19 to TRBJ2-6, with 7 bases that match TRBD1. V lost 10 bases, J lost 4 bases, and 13 bases stayed unmatched. Germline CDR1 and CDR2: LNHDA and SQIVND (reference sequence). CDR3 size: 16 residues. DNA for the CDR3: TGTGCCACCTCGACAGGGAACCCCTCCGGGGCCAACGTCCTGACTTTC. It translates to CATSTGNPSGANVLTF.

This clone has more than one count but fewer than ten. This chain uses TRBV7-2 with TRBJ1-1; D is ambiguous. Per germline, CDR1 SGHTA and CDR2 FQGNSA. Deletions cut 0 bases from V and 4 bases from J, with 6 bases between. The CDR3 has 13 amino acids. The CDR3 coding sequence is TGTGCCAGCAGCTTAGCGCCGGGCACTGAAGCTTTCTTT. It encodes CASSLAPGTEAFF.

A few counts support this clone. The chain is built from TRBV19 and TRBJ1-5; D ambiguous. The ends were cut back, 6 bases at V and 0 bases at J, with 6 bases in the middle. The CDR3 covers 13 residues. Germline V gene data show CDR1 as LNHDA and CDR2 as SQIVND (reference sequence). The CDR3 protein is CASSTHSNQPQHF. As DNA, the CDR3 is TGTGCCAGTAGCACACATAGCAATCAGCCCCAGCATTTT.

A few counts support this clone. V usage is TRBV7-2 and J usage is TRBJ1-1; D not certain. V lost 5 bases to trimming and J lost 1 base, with 11 bases between them. The CDR3 has 14 residues. CDR1 is SGHTA and CDR2 is FQGNSA in the germline V gene. CDR3 coding DNA: TGTGCCAGCAGCCCCCGCGGGTGGAACACTGAAGCTTTCTTT. Translated, it gives CASSPRGWNTEAFF. Complete variable domain (other parts from reference TRBV7-2 and TRBJ1-1): GAGVSQSPSNKVTEKGKDVELRCDPISGHTALYWYRQSLGQGLEFLIYFQGNSAPDKSGLPSDRFSAERTGGSVSTLTIQRTQQEDSAVYLCASSPRGWNTEAFFGQGTRLTVV.

This clone was detected a few times. The rearrangement links TRBV2 to TRBJ2-2; no definite D call. Germline assignment: CDR1 SNHLY and CDR2 FYNNEI. The V gene lost 8 bases and the J gene lost 0 bases, with 7 bases spanning the gap. This CDR3 is 13 amino acids long. As DNA, the CDR3 is TGTGCCAGCTGCGAGGCGAACACCGGGGAGCTGTTTTTT. This translates into CASCEANTGELFF.

On this clone itself: One junction end does not reproduce the germline sequence, and a read error may be involved. J is TRBJ2-5 and V is TRBV7-7; D is possibly TRBD1 (6 bases). The germline gives CDR1 SSHAT, CDR2 FNYEAQ (reference sequence). This CDR3 is 14 amino acids long. This chain's CDR3 is CASSSRTEQETQYF. CDR3 in DNA: TGTGCTAGCAGCTCCCGGACAGAACAAGAGACCCAGTACTTC.

V usage is TRBV28 and J usage is TRBJ2-5, with D possibly TRBD2 on 6 matching bases. Germline CDR1 and CDR2: MDHEN and SYDVKM. V dropped 5 bases and J dropped 5 bases, with 18 bases sitting between them. The CDR3 runs to 15 residues. DNA of the CDR3: TGTGCCAGCAGTACCCTCTTCGGGAGCATGGAGACCCAGTACTTC. Protein: CASSTLFGSMETQYF.

The V call is TRBV7-3, the J call TRBJ2-7, with D possibly matching TRBD2 (6 bases). The CDR3 is 14 residues long. The V and J ends lost 5 bases and 7 bases respectively, with 18 bases between them. Germline CDR1 SGHTA, CDR2 FQGTGA. The CDR3 protein is CASSPSGGPSEQYF. In DNA, the CDR3 is TGTGCCAGCAGCCCGTCCGGAGGGCCGAGTGAGCAGTACTTC.

The gene calls are TRBV18 and TRBJ1-5; no firm D call. V was trimmed by 2 bases and J by 0 bases, leaving 8 bases between them. The germline V gene has CDR1 KGHSH and CDR2 LQKENI. The CDR3 has 15 residues. CDR3 in amino acids: CASSPSGISNQPQHF. CDR3 in DNA: TGTGCCAGCTCACCATCCGGCATTAGCAATCAGCCCCAGCATTTT.

The chain couples TRBV7-8 to TRBJ2-2; TRBD2 matches at 13 bases. Germline V lookup: CDR1 SGHVS, CDR2 FQNEAQ. The CDR3 contains 17 residues. With V trimmed by 5 bases and J by 5 bases, 8 bases remained unmatched. The CDR3 spells CASSLRTSGSGTGELFF. As DNA, the CDR3 is TGTGCCAGCAGCCTACGGACTAGCGGGAGTGGAACCGGGGAGCTGTTTTTT. Based on the CDR3 plus reference TRBV7-8 and TRBJ2-2, the full variable domain is GAGVSQSPRYKVAKRGQDVALRCDPISGHVSLFWYQQALGQGPEFLTYFQNEAQLDKSGLPSDRFFAERPEGSVSTLKIQRTQQEDSAVYLCASSLRTSGSGTGELFFGEGSRLTVL.

The chain employs TRBV19 and TRBJ1-5; TRBD1 matches at 8 bases. The CDR3 is 16 residues long. The germline V gene encodes CDR1 LNHDA and CDR2 SQIVND (reference sequence). V shed 5 bases, J shed 3 bases, and the junction held 9 bases outside the gene matches. CDR3 in amino acids: CASSPGQAIFNQPQHF. The CDR3 DNA follows: TGTGCCAGTAGTCCGGGACAGGCCATCTTCAATCAGCCCCAGCATTTT.

This chain joins TRBV27 and TRBJ1-1, with D hard to call. The CDR3 length is 13 residues. Germline V gives CDR1 MNHEY, CDR2 SMNVEV (reference sequence). Trimming left V 4 bases short and J 4 bases short, with 10 bases between. The CDR3 reads CASSYGPTTEAFF. DNA for the CDR3: TGTGCCAGCAGTTACGGACCGACCACTGAAGCTTTCTTT.